The 9 T cell receptor beta chains presented below share a single source sample, sequenced in a study of CD4 T cells in relation to SARS-CoV-2 and coronaviruses (dated by TCRdb to the early 2020s). To prepare the library, the immunoSEQ multiplex PCR assay was applied. What TCRdb holds here is the immuneACCESS table cut down to in-frame rearrangements. Part of the clones is not present; checked against another copy, under half of the missing clones reflect an unresolved V gene, and the others are unexplained. The sample contains about 43,000 clones, 82% of them found a single time. Approximately 1.5% of the sample is taken by the ten largest. No antigen has been assigned to these receptors. Sequenced: naive CD4+ T cells from PBMCs, cultured in vitro. In the paper's terms, the cell subset or site label means: naive CD4+ T cells isolated by negative enrichment. These TCRs come from an adult with COVID-19.

This chain joins TRBV2 and TRBJ2-1, with 7 nucleotides matching TRBD2. Germline V CDR1 and CDR2: SNHLY, FYNNEI. The V segment lost 1 base and the J segment 9 bases; nucleotides outside the gene matches: 9. This CDR3 region has 15 residues. CDR3 region: CASSEVLRGTAEQFF. The DNA for the CDR3 is TGTGCCAGCAGTGAAGTTTTGCGGGGGACCGCTGAGCAGTTCTTC.

The V and J genes are TRBV18 and TRBJ2-7, with D perhaps given as TRBD1 or TRBD2 (5 bases each). The CDR3 has 14 amino acids. V was cut by 4 bases and J by 5 bases, with 15 bases left in between. The V gene's germline CDR1 is KGHSH and CDR2 LQKENI. The CDR3 sequence: CASSQTQEANEQYF. CDR3 DNA sequence: TGTGCCAGCTCACAAACACAGGAGGCTAACGAGCAGTACTTC.

V is TRBV29-1 and J is TRBJ2-7; D may be TRBD2 (6 bases). The CDR3 sequence is 14 residues long. The ends were cut back, 5 bases at V and 3 bases at J, with 17 bases in the middle. The V gene's germline CDR1 is SQVTM and CDR2 ANQGSEA. The CDR3, as DNA: TGCAGCGTTAACCATAGCGGACCTAACTACGAGCAGTACTTC. This translates into CSVNHSGPNYEQYF.

This chain joins TRBV2 and TRBJ1-5, with D unresolved. This CDR3 has 14 amino acids. The V gene's germline CDR1 is SNHLY and CDR2 FYNNEI. Trimming took off 9 bases at V and 2 bases at J, with 14 bases between the two ends. CDR3 bases: TGTGCCAGTTGCTTGGAGAATGGCAATCAGCCCCAGCATTTT. The encoded protein is CASCLENGNQPQHF.

V is TRBV4-1 and J is TRBJ1-2, with TRBD1 as a possible D gene (5 bases). The CDR3 totals 15 residues. Germline values: CDR1 MGHRA, CDR2 YSYEKL. The V and J ends lost 1 base and 6 bases respectively, with 15 bases between them. This CDR3 reads CASSQGPREVNGYTF. The CDR3 nucleotides are TGCGCCAGCAGCCAAGGTCCCAGGGAAGTTAATGGCTACACCTTC.

The chain couples TRBV6-5 to TRBJ1-1; D ambiguous. The germline V gene has CDR1 MNHEY and CDR2 SVGAGI. CDR3 length equals 14 residues. V gave up 6 bases and J gave up 0 bases, with 11 bases separating them. The CDR3: CASSIMDLNTEAFF. DNA for the CDR3: TGTGCCAGCAGCATCATGGATCTGAACACTGAAGCTTTCTTT.

The chain uses TRBV19 and TRBJ2-7; D is perhaps TRBD2 (6 bases). The germline V gene has CDR1 LNHDA and CDR2 SQIVND (reference sequence). Trimming removed 10 bases at V and 0 bases at J, with 16 bases between. The CDR3 has 14 residues. The CDR3 loop reads CATAERASSYEQYF. The DNA of the CDR3 is TGTGCCACCGCGGAGCGGGCTAGCTCCTACGAGCAGTACTTC.

V usage is TRBV7-9 and J usage is TRBJ2-6; 9 bases fit TRBD1. CDR3 size: 18 residues. After removal of 1 base from V and 1 base from J, the junction contained 5 bases not matched to a gene. Germline V CDR1 and CDR2: SEHNR, FQNEAQ (reference sequence). CDR3: CASSLGGQGGSGANVLTF. The CDR3, as DNA: TGTGCCAGCAGCTTAGGGGGACAGGGCGGGTCTGGGGCCAACGTCCTGACTTTC.

This chain connects TRBV3-1 (or the pseudogene TRBV3-2) to TRBJ2-1, with D unresolved. The CDR3 totals 14 residues. Germline V lookup: CDR1 LGHDT, CDR2 YNNKEL (reference sequence). V dropped 2 bases and J dropped 0 bases, with 5 bases sitting between them. For the CDR3, the DNA is TGTGCCAGCAGCCAACTAAGCTCCTACAATGAGCAGTTCTTC. Its protein product is CASSQLSSYNEQFF.